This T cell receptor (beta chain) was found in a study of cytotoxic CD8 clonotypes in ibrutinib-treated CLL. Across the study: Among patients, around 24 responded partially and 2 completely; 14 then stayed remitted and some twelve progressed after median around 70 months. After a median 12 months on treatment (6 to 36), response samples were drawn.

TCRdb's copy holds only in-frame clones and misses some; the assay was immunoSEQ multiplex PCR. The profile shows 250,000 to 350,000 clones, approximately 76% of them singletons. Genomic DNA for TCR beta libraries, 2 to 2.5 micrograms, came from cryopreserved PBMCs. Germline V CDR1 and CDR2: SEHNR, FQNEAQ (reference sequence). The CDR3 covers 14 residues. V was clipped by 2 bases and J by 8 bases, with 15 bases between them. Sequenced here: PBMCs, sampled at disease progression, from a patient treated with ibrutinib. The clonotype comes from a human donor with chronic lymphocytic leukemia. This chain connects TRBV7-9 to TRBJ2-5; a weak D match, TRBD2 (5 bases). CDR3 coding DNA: TGTGCCAGCAGCTTACCGGGGTCTAAGAATACCCAGTACTTC. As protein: CASSLPGSKNTQYF.